This T cell receptor (beta chain) is from a study of blood T cells in healthy people across ages. Study-level results: The recorded TCR beta diversity per million T cells decreased in a roughly linear manner with age.

As regards this clonotype: Antigen specificity is unknown.

It was with a sample-barcoded 5' primer and a J-beta primer mix that a second PCR of roughly 7 to 12 cycles was run. TCRdb analysed the 5' RACE reads with MiXCR anew, one entry per CDR3 protein. The sample consists of around 650,000 distinct CDR3 sequences, 40% to 45% of them appearing once. Each of the donors had 8 to 10 milliliters of peripheral blood drawn into EDTA-treated Vacutainer tubes. The specimen sequenced was blood. The TCR originated in an older man in good health.

CDR3 nucleotides: TGTGCCAGCAGTTTACTTTTTAACAGGGTAATAGAGACCCAGTACTTC. This sequence encodes CASSLLFNRVIETQYF. This sequence joins TRBV27 and TRBJ2-5; the D gene is possibly TRBD1 (6 bases). Germline V gene data show CDR1 as MNHEY and CDR2 as SMNVEV (reference sequence). CDR3 length: 16 residues. The ends were cut back, 2 bases at V and 4 bases at J, with 17 bases in the middle.